The entry below describes one T cell receptor (beta chain). Its antigen is unknown. The data stem from a study of beta chain features in type 1 diabetes. The investigators reverse transcribed all of the isolated RNA, so they sequenced expressed TCRB transcripts. Assay: immunoSEQ multiplex PCR; the TCRdb copy retains only in-frame clones and omits some. In the table there are 850,000 to 900,000 clones, about a sixth of which are singletons. Study findings and constraints: TCRB CDR3s were moderately but significantly shorter in Type 1 diabetes patients in all four CD4+ subsets.

Germline lookup yields CDR1 LGHNA and CDR2 YNFKEQ. This CDR3 contains 15 residues. V gave up 0 bases and J gave up 0 bases, with 8 bases separating them. Staining for CD45RO/CCR7/CD25/CD127/CD95/CD27 allowed sorting of CD4+ naive, central memory, regulatory and stem cell-like memory cells. The chain couples TRBV4-2 to TRBJ1-1; D gene ambiguous. The origin of this receptor is a woman between 18 and 29 years old in good health. Sequencing was carried out using naive CD4+ T cells from blood. Here the CDR3 reads CASSQEPWMNTEAFF. Written as DNA, the CDR3 is TGTGCCAGCAGCCAAGAACCGTGGATGAACACTGAAGCTTTCTTT.